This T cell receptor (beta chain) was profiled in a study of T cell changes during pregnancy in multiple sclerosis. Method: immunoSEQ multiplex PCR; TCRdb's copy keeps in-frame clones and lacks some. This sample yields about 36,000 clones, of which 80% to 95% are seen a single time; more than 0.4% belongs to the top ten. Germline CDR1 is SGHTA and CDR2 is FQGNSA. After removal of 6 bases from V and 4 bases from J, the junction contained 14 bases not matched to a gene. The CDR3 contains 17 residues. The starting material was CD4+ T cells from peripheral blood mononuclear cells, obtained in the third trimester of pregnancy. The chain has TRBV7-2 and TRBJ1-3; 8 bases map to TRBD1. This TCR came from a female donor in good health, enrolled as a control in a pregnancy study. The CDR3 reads CASRQQETGGQGNTIYF. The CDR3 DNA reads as TGTGCCAGCAGGCAACAAGAAACAGGGGGTCAGGGAAACACCATATATTTT.